Below, 32 T cell receptor beta chains from the same sample are listed, as sequenced in a study of T cells in Graves' hyperthyroidism and ophthalmopathy. RNA transcripts were the template for amplifying TCR beta CDR3 regions. An initial round of RT-PCR targeting the TCR CDR3 relied on the HTBI primer set. TCRdb used MiXCR to reprocess the multiplex PCR reads, holding one entry per CDR3 protein. Of about 560,000 distinct CDR3 sequences in the sample, around 17% were seen once. Sequencing was done on a sample of blood. The receptor set was obtained from a woman younger than 30 with Graves' hyperthyroidism.

This clonotype came up many times. For the CDR3, the DNA is TGCGCCAGCAGTTATCCGGACAGCTACGAGCAGTACTTC. This encodes CASSYPDSYEQYF. V is TRBV5-1 and J is TRBJ2-7; a weak D match, TRBD1 (6 bases). This CDR3 has 13 residues. The germline V gene encodes CDR1 SGHRS and CDR2 YFSETQ. V was trimmed by 5 bases and J by 3 bases, leaving 12 bases between them.

This clonotype was seen repeatedly, ten times or more. The gene calls are TRBV24-1 and TRBJ2-3, with D uncertain. The CDR3 is 17 residues long. Trimming took 8 bases from V and 4 from J, leaving 24 bases between them. CDR1 KGHDR and CDR2 SFDVKD come from the germline V gene. Here the CDR3 reads CATIIHSKLAVADTQYF. CDR3 DNA: TGTGCCACCATCATCCACTCCAAGTTGGCGGTAGCAGATACGCAGTATTTT.

At least ten counts were recorded for this clonotype. In DNA form, the CDR3 reads TGTGCCAGCAGTTACTCGAAGCCTAACACAGATACGCAGTATTTT. Translating it yields CASSYSKPNTDTQYF. This chain joins TRBV6-6 and TRBJ2-3; D is unresolved. Germline CDR1 reads MNHNY; CDR2 reads SVGAGI (reference sequence). V dropped 0 bases and J dropped 2 bases, with 9 bases sitting between them. The CDR3 spans 15 residues.

This clonotype was recorded at least ten times. V and J are TRBV6-2 or TRBV6-3 and TRBJ2-3; 9 nucleotides line up with TRBD2. The length of the CDR3 is 15 residues. Germline V CDR1 and CDR2: MNHEY, SVGEGT. The V gene end was trimmed by 4 bases and the J gene end by 6 bases; junction bases not matched to a gene: 8. CDR3 DNA: TGTGCCAGCAGTTTAGGTAGCGGGAGACCCGATACGCAGTATTTT. Translated, it gives CASSLGSGRPDTQYF.

Ten or more counts support this clonotype. This chain joins TRBV10-3 and TRBJ2-1, with D unresolved. Trimming pared 7 bases from V and 6 bases from J, leaving 16 bases between. Per germline, CDR1 ENHRY and CDR2 SYGVKD. This CDR3 has 14 residues. CDR3: CAITIPGQVNEQFF. As DNA, the CDR3 is TGTGCCATCACTATCCCGGGTCAGGTCAATGAGCAGTTCTTC.

The V and J genes are TRBV4-3 and TRBJ2-7, with 8 bases aligning to TRBD1. The V and J ends lost 4 bases and 0 bases, in that order; junction bases with no gene match: 8. Germline CDR1 LGHNA, CDR2 YSLEER. CDR3 length equals 16 residues. The CDR3 loop is CASSPSWTGLSYEQYF. As DNA, the CDR3 is TGCGCCAGCAGCCCTTCCTGGACAGGGCTCTCCTACGAGCAGTACTTC.

This clonotype showed up many times. V is TRBV20-1 and J is TRBJ1-2; D perhaps matches TRBD1 (6 bases). Deletions cut 6 bases from V and 9 bases from J, with 14 bases between. The CDR3 totals 11 residues. CDR1 is DFQATT, CDR2 SNEGSKA, per germline (reference sequence). CDR3 DNA sequence: TGCAGTGCCGTCCGACAGGCACGCTACACCTTC. Protein product: CSAVRQARYTF.

A remark on this clonotype: The junction differs from germline at one of its ends, possibly a read error. The CDR3 DNA is TGTGCCAGCAACTTGGGGCTAGCGGGAGGGCCTAGCTCCTACGAGCAGTACTTC. This codes for CASNLGLAGGPSSYEQYF. J is TRBJ2-7 and V is TRBV5-5, with TRBD2 matching over 12 bases. CDR3 size: 18 residues. Germline lookup yields CDR1 SGHKS and CDR2 YYEKEE (reference sequence).

This clonotype was observed many times. The CDR3 here is CASSPGNGYTF. The CDR3 DNA follows: TGTGCCAGCAGCCCGGGGAATGGCTACACCTTC. J is TRBJ1-2 and V is TRBV11-2; D gene ambiguous. V gave up 5 bases and J gave up 6 bases, with 7 bases separating them. CDR1 is SGHAT, CDR2 FQNNGV, per germline. This CDR3 comprises 11 residues.

This chain connects TRBV28 to TRBJ2-2; D is unresolved. The ends were cut back, 3 bases at V and 0 bases at J, with 11 bases in the middle. This CDR3 is built from 16 residues. Germline CDR1 MDHEN, CDR2 SYDVKM. The CDR3 DNA follows: TGTGCCAGCAGTTTCGGCAGGCCCCCGAACACCGGGGAGCTGTTTTTT. Protein: CASSFGRPPNTGELFF. The entire variable domain, with the rest obtained from reference TRBV28 and TRBJ2-2, is as follows: DVKVTQSSRYLVKRTGEKVFLECVQDMDHENMFWYRQDPGLGLRLIYFSYDVKMKEKGDIPEGYSVSREKKERFSLILESASTNQTSMYLCASSFGRPPNTGELFFGEGSRLTVL.

This clonotype was counted many times. The chain employs TRBV3-1 and TRBJ1-2; D gene uncertain. Germline loops: CDR1 LGHDT, CDR2 YNNKEL (reference sequence). Trimming pared 4 bases from V and 8 bases from J, leaving 17 bases between. This CDR3 is 14 amino acids long. CDR3 loop: CASSPPGNVGGYTF. CDR3 DNA: TGTGCCAGCAGCCCTCCGGGGAATGTAGGGGGCTACACCTTC.

This clonotype was seen ten or more times. The CDR3 sequence is CASSQTGLNTEAFF. The CDR3 DNA reads as TGTGCCAGCAGCCAGACAGGGCTGAACACTGAAGCTTTCTTT. The chain is built from TRBV11-2 and TRBJ1-1; 7 nucleotides agree with TRBD1. V was pared by 5 bases and J by 0 bases, with 3 bases of the junction left unmatched. Germline CDR1 reads SGHAT; CDR2 reads FQNNGV. The CDR3 is 14 amino acids.

This clonotype was seen many times. The V and J genes are TRBV20-1 and TRBJ2-7; 7 bases agree with TRBD2. V dropped 3 bases and J dropped 2; count of bases not matched to a gene: 7. The germline V gene has CDR1 DFQATT and CDR2 SNEGSKA (reference sequence). This CDR3 has 14 residues. CDR3 loop: CSASEASGPYEQYF. CDR3 DNA: TGCAGTGCTAGTGAGGCTAGCGGACCCTACGAGCAGTACTTC.

This clonotype showed up many times. The rearrangement joins TRBV2 to TRBJ1-2, with D possibly TRBD1 on 6 matching bases. This CDR3 contains 15 residues. Germline V lookup: CDR1 SNHLY, CDR2 FYNNEI. The V and J ends lost 8 bases and 8 bases respectively, with 24 bases between them. CDR3 nucleotide sequence: TGTGCCAGCCGCCGAACAGGGTTGCGGGATGGGGGCTACACCTTC. Translating gives CASRRTGLRDGGYTF.

This clonotype has a handful of counts. The J gene is TRBJ2-7, the V gene TRBV5-1; TRBD2 aligns across 14 bases. The V gene end was trimmed by 4 bases and the J gene end by 6 bases; junction bases not matched to a gene: 9. The CDR3 sequence is 16 residues long. From germline, CDR1 is SGHRS and CDR2 YFSETQ. Written as DNA, the CDR3 is TGCGCCAGCAGCCGGGGACTAGCGGGGGTGATCTCCGAGCAGTACTTC. It encodes CASSRGLAGVISEQYF.

At least ten counts were recorded for this clonotype. The chain recombines TRBV10-2 with TRBJ1-4; D possibly corresponds to TRBD1 (5 bases). In germline, CDR1 is WSHSY, CDR2 SAAADI. Between the trimmed V and J ends, which lost 0 bases and 3 bases, there was a span of 8 bases. This CDR3 has 15 residues. In nucleotides, the CDR3 is TGCGCCAGCAGTGAGTCCGAGACAGCTAATGAAAAACTGTTTTTT. Translating gives CASSESETANEKLFF.

This clonotype came up many times. The chain has TRBV28 and TRBJ1-2, with TRBD1 matching 9 bases. The CDR3 runs to 14 residues. Germline-derived CDR1 and CDR2 are MDHEN and SYDVKM. V lost 5 bases to trimming and J lost 8 bases; unmatched junction nucleotides: 9. The CDR3 bases are TGTGCCAGCAGTGTCCGGGACAGGGTGTTCGGCTACACCTTC. It is translated as CASSVRDRVFGYTF.

On this clonotype: A much larger clone sits a single nucleotide away, making a read error possible. The rearrangement joins TRBV11-2 to TRBJ2-2; a possible D gene is TRBD2 (6 bases). Trimming removed 7 bases from V and 2 bases from J, with 14 bases in between. This CDR3 is built from 15 residues. The germline V gene encodes CDR1 SGHAT and CDR2 FQNNGV. CDR3 residues: CASNPKGLNTGELFF. The CDR3 bases are TGTGCCAGCAACCCGAAGGGACTTAACACCGGGGAGCTGTTTTTT.

The V gene is TRBV6-2 or TRBV6-3, the J gene TRBJ2-1; 9 bases align to TRBD1. Germline V gives CDR1 MNHEY, CDR2 SVGEGT. The CDR3 has 14 residues. V trimming: 6 bases; J trimming: 6 bases; junction bases outside the gene matches: 6. The CDR3 DNA is TGTGCCAGCAGGGGGACAGGGTGGGCCAATGAGCAGTTCTTC. Translated: CASRGTGWANEQFF.

This clonotype came up a few times. The chain joins TRBV7-9 to TRBJ2-7; 7 bases fit TRBD1. There are 15 residues in the CDR3. Germline V gene sequence: CDR1 SEHNR, CDR2 FQNEAQ (reference sequence). V lost 1 base, J lost 6 bases, and 9 bases stayed unmatched. CDR3 nucleotides: TGTGCCAGCAGCTTAGTGCCGGGACAGCGTGGCGAGCAGTACTTC. This sequence encodes CASSLVPGQRGEQYF. Supplemented by reference TRBV7-9 and TRBJ2-7, the full variable domain reads DTGVSQNPRHKITKRGQNVTFRCDPISEHNRLYWYRQTLGQGPEFLTYFQNEAQLEKSRLLSDRFSAERPKGSFSTLEIQRTEQGDSAMYLCASSLVPGQRGEQYFGPGTRLTVT.

This clonotype was picked up a small number of times. This sequence joins TRBV7-9 and TRBJ2-3, with TRBD2 matching over 9 bases. The V and J ends lost 4 bases and 6 bases, in that order; junction bases with no gene match: 8. Germline V lookup: CDR1 SEHNR, CDR2 FQNEAQ (reference sequence). The length of the CDR3 is 15 residues. The CDR3 spells CASSSPLAGADTQYF. The CDR3 nucleotides are TGTGCCAGCAGCTCCCCCTTAGCGGGGGCTGATACGCAGTATTTT.

This clonotype occurred a few times. The chain combines TRBV7-8 with TRBJ2-7; possibly TRBD2 for D (6 bases). The CDR3 consists of 16 residues. CDR1 is SGHVS, CDR2 FQNEAQ, per germline. The ends were cut back, 5 bases at V and 3 bases at J, with 20 bases in the middle. The CDR3 region has the DNA TGTGCCAGCAGCCCGTTTGGAGGGAAGCAGAGCTACGAGCAGTACTTC. Amino acids: CASSPFGGKQSYEQYF.

There are many counts of this clonotype. The V gene is TRBV30, the J gene TRBJ2-3; D not resolved. There are 12 residues in the CDR3. With 0 bases removed from V and 3 bases from J, the gap between germline ends came to 4 bases. CDR1 and CDR2 (germline): GTSNPN, SVGIG (reference sequence). CDR3 in amino acids: CAWSVLTDTQYF. CDR3 coding DNA: TGTGCCTGGAGTGTACTGACAGATACGCAGTATTTT.

Details on this clonotype: This may be a read error, as it is one base from a much larger clone. The chain joins TRBV9 to TRBJ2-7; 9 positions match TRBD2. Germline assignment: CDR1 SGDLS and CDR2 YYNGEE. This CDR3 spans 14 amino acids. The junction had 9 bases not matched to a gene; V was cut back by 4 bases and J by 7 bases. Written as DNA, the CDR3 is TGTGCCAGCAGCATGAGCGGGGGGTACAATGAGCAGTACTTC. Its translation is CASSMSGGYNEQYF.

The CDR3 DNA sequence: TGTGCCAGCAGCATGGCGCGGGGGAACACTGAAGCTTTCTTT. It translates to CASSMARGNTEAFF. This chain links TRBV5-4 with TRBJ1-1; D not certain. The V and J ends lost 4 bases and 1 base respectively, with 11 bases between them. The CDR3 spans 14 residues. Germline V gives CDR1 SGHNT, CDR2 YYREEE (reference sequence).

The CDR3 bases are TGCAGCGTTGAAGGTCAAGAGAACACCGGGGAGCTGTTTTTT. Its translation is CSVEGQENTGELFF. This sequence joins TRBV29-1 and TRBJ2-2; D is unclear. This CDR3 is built from 14 residues. Per germline, CDR1 SQVTM and CDR2 ANQGSEA. The ends were cut back, 1 base at V and 1 base at J, with 7 bases in the middle.

The V call is TRBV5-1, the J call TRBJ2-7, with TRBD2 matching 7 bases. The CDR3 runs 16 residues. Germline assignment: CDR1 SGHRS and CDR2 YFSETQ. V was clipped by 0 bases and J by 0 bases; unmatched bases: 6. The CDR3 bases are TGCGCCAGCAGCTTGGGGCTAGCGGATATCTCCTACGAGCAGTACTTC. Its translation is CASSLGLADISYEQYF.

In its sample, this clonotype was seen many times. The chain employs TRBV20-1 and TRBJ1-2, with D possibly being TRBD1 (6 bases). V was clipped by 1 base and J by 4 bases, with 13 bases between them. CDR1 and CDR2 from the germline V gene are DFQATT and SNEGSKA (reference sequence). The CDR3 length is 14 residues. CDR3: CSARAPGQFYGYTF. The CDR3 coding sequence is TGCAGTGCTAGAGCCCCCGGACAGTTCTATGGCTACACCTTC.

The chain employs TRBV15 and TRBJ1-2; maybe TRBD1 (6 bases). The CDR3 covers 12 residues. Per the germline V gene, CDR1 is LNHNV and CDR2 is YYDKDF (reference sequence). V was cut by 1 base and J by 7 bases, with 7 bases left in between. DNA for the CDR3: TGTGCCACCAGCAGAGCGGACAGTGGCTACACCTTC. Protein sequence: CATSRADSGYTF. Filled out from reference TRBV15 and TRBJ1-2, the complete variable domain reads DAMVIQNPRYQVTQFGKPVTLSCSQTLNHNVMYWYQQKSSQAPKLLFHYYDKDFNNEADTPDNFQSRRPNTSFCFLDIRSPGLGDTAMYLCATSRADSGYTFGSGTRLTVV.

The chain couples TRBV4-1 to TRBJ1-1; perhaps TRBD1 as D (5 bases). The germline V gene has CDR1 MGHRA and CDR2 YSYEKL. V was trimmed by 4 bases and J by 4 bases, leaving 16 bases between them. CDR3 length: 15 residues. The CDR3 loop reads CASSPTPGRSTEAFF. The CDR3 nucleotides are TGCGCCAGCAGCCCCACCCCAGGGCGGAGCACTGAAGCTTTCTTT.

The chain links TRBV2 to TRBJ2-2; D is perhaps TRBD1 (6 bases). Trimming shortened V by 3 bases and J by 6 bases, and 11 bases separated the two germline ends. The CDR3 runs 14 residues. Germline CDR1 reads SNHLY; CDR2 reads FYNNEI. For the CDR3, the DNA is TGTGCCAGCAGTGACCAACAGGGATCCGGGGAGCTGTTTTTT. As protein: CASSDQQGSGELFF.

This clonotype was detected many times. V is TRBV11-2 and J is TRBJ2-7, with TRBD1 matching over 7 bases. The CDR3 sequence is 14 residues long. V trimming: 5 bases; J trimming: 0 bases; junction bases outside the gene matches: 4. Germline CDR1 and CDR2: SGHAT and FQNNGV. This CDR3 reads CASSGYRGSYEQYF. The CDR3 DNA follows: TGTGCCAGCAGCGGATACAGGGGCTCCTACGAGCAGTACTTC.